Following are 28 T cell receptor beta chains from one sample sequenced in a study of identifying expanded T cells in peripheral blood. Sequencing was performed with immunoSEQ multiplex PCR; in TCRdb, only in-frame clones are kept and a portion is missing. The sample shows tens of thousands of clones, 65% to 90% of them seen only once. The sequenced sample consisted of blood. The receptors come from a person aged 18 to 75 in good health.

The V call is TRBV5-1, the J call TRBJ2-5, with 15 bases aligning to TRBD2. The V gene end was trimmed by 4 bases and the J gene end by 0 bases; junction bases not matched to a gene: 4. There are 17 residues in the CDR3. CDR1 and CDR2 (germline): SGHRS, YFSETQ. CDR3 DNA sequence: TGCGCCAGCAGCCCCGGGACTAGCGGGGGGTACCAAGAGACCCAGTACTTC. It specifies CASSPGTSGGYQETQYF.

The rearrangement joins TRBV2 to TRBJ2-3; 8 nucleotides line up with TRBD1. The CDR3 spans 17 residues. Trimming at V came to 7 bases and at J to 2 bases, leaving 14 bases not matched to a gene. The germline CDR1 and CDR2 sequences are SNHLY and FYNNEI. CDR3 residues: CASTQGASSLSTDTQYF. The CDR3 nucleotides are TGTGCCAGCACCCAGGGGGCGAGTTCATTATCCACAGATACGCAGTATTTT.

V gene TRBV6-5 combines with J gene TRBJ1-2, with unresolved D. In germline, CDR1 is MNHEY, CDR2 SVGAGI. CDR3 length: 15 residues. The ends were cut back, 7 bases at V and 2 bases at J, with 17 bases in the middle. CDR3: CASKPPGGMNYGYTF. CDR3 in DNA: TGTGCCAGCAAACCTCCGGGTGGTATGAACTATGGCTACACCTTC.

A few counts support this clone. The rearrangement links TRBV11-2 to TRBJ1-4; D is undetermined. The CDR3 extends over 12 amino acids. V dropped 4 bases and J dropped 6 bases, with 6 bases sitting between them. The V gene's germline CDR1 is SGHAT and CDR2 FQNNGV. In DNA, the CDR3 is TGTGCCAGCAGCTCATTGCATGAAAAACTGTTTTTT. It translates to CASSSLHEKLFF.

The rearrangement links TRBV25-1 to TRBJ1-4, with D perhaps matching TRBD1 (5 bases). V gave up 6 bases and J gave up 0 bases, with 20 bases separating them. The V gene's germline CDR1 is MGHDK and CDR2 SYGVNS. The CDR3 loop spans 18 amino acids. DNA for the CDR3: TGTGCCAGCAGCGGTAGACTAGTCGGGGGTACAACTAATGAAAAACTGTTTTTT. The encoded protein is CASSGRLVGGTTNEKLFF. Variable domain in full (rest from reference TRBV25-1 and TRBJ1-4): EADIYQTPRYLVIGTGKKITLECSQTMGHDKMYWYQQDPGMELHLIHYSYGVNSTEKGDLSSESTVSRIRTEHFPLTLESARPSHTSQYLCASSGRLVGGTTNEKLFFGSGTQLSVL.

V and J are TRBV6-1 and TRBJ2-2; no clear D gene. Trimming cost V 5 bases and J 10 bases, with 8 bases left between them. The germline CDR1 and CDR2 sequences are MNHNS and SASEGT. CDR3 length: 11 amino acids. The CDR3 DNA sequence: TGTGCCAGCAGTCTCCTTGAGGAGCTGTTTTTT. Translating it yields CASSLLEELFF.

This chain links TRBV5-1 with TRBJ2-5; TRBD2 might be the D (5 bases). V lost 5 bases and J 3 bases, leaving 11 bases between the germline ends. This CDR3 region has 13 residues. Germline CDR1 and CDR2: SGHRS and YFSETQ. CDR3 bases: TGCGCCAGCAGGTTCGGTAGCGAAGAGACCCAGTACTTC. Translated: CASRFGSEETQYF.

The chain carries TRBV27 and TRBJ2-1; D perhaps matches TRBD2 (5 bases). V lost 3 bases to trimming and J lost 10 bases, with 7 bases between them. The CDR3 extends over 11 amino acids. Looked up from germline, CDR1 is MNHEY and CDR2 is SMNVEV (reference sequence). This chain's CDR3 is CASSFGVEQFF. The CDR3 DNA reads as TGTGCCAGCAGTTTCGGGGTCGAGCAGTTCTTC.

The rearrangement links TRBV6-1 to TRBJ2-1; D may be TRBD1 or TRBD2 (5 bases each). This CDR3 contains 14 residues. The germline V gene encodes CDR1 MNHNS and CDR2 SASEGT. Trimming stripped 1 base from V and 6 bases from J, with 10 bases between. The CDR3 reads CASSEEVRGNEQFF. The CDR3 nucleotides are TGTGCCAGCAGTGAAGAGGTGAGGGGCAATGAGCAGTTCTTC.

Comment on this clone: The junction and the germline gene differ at one end; a read error may be behind it. This chain joins TRBV4-3 and TRBJ2-4, with D tentatively TRBD1 (8 bases). The CDR3 is 15 residues long. CDR1 and CDR2 (germline): LGHNA, YSLEER. The CDR3 here is CASSKDRGGLNIQYF. The CDR3 coding sequence is TGCGCCAGCAGCAAAGACAGGGGAGGGTTAAACATTCAGTACTTC.

CDR3 protein: CASSPGEFYEQFF. In nucleotides, the CDR3 is TGTGCCAGCAGCCCAGGGGAGTTCTATGAGCAGTTCTTC. This rearrangement joins TRBV5-5 to TRBJ2-1, with D possibly TRBD1 on 6 matching bases. The ends were cut back, 4 bases at V and 8 bases at J, with 13 bases in the middle. The CDR3 sequence is 13 residues long. The V gene's germline CDR1 is SGHKS and CDR2 YYEKEE (reference sequence).

The chain links TRBV30 to TRBJ2-7; D might be TRBD1 (6 bases). The germline V gene has CDR1 GTSNPN and CDR2 SVGIG (reference sequence). CDR3 size: 15 residues. V lost 3 bases to trimming and J lost 0 bases, with 15 bases between them. The CDR3 DNA is TGTGCCTGGAGCAACGGACAGCATAGCTCCTACGAGCAGTACGTC. Translation gives CAWSNGQHSSYEQYV.

J is TRBJ1-3 and V is TRBV5-1; D not certain. CDR3 length: 16 residues. V gave up 3 bases and J gave up 0 bases, with 13 bases separating them. The germline CDR1 and CDR2 sequences are SGHRS and YFSETQ. CDR3 sequence (DNA): TGCGCCAGCAGCTATGGGGTGGGGAGCTCTGGAAACACCATATATTTT. It is translated as CASSYGVGSSGNTIYF.

This chain uses TRBV9 with TRBJ2-1; 12 nucleotides align to TRBD2. CDR1 and CDR2 from the germline V gene are SGDLS and YYNGEE. The CDR3 spans 15 residues. V was clipped by 4 bases and J by 5 bases; unmatched bases: 4. Here the CDR3 DNA reads TGTGCCAGCAGCCCTCGACTAGCGGGGGACAATGAGCAGTTCTTC. This gives the protein CASSPRLAGDNEQFF.

This chain uses TRBV6-5 with TRBJ2-7; D call uncertain. Trimming cost V 3 bases and J 4 bases, with 10 bases left between them. The CDR3 sequence is 13 residues long. Germline lookup yields CDR1 MNHEY and CDR2 SVGAGI. CDR3 loop: CASSYLGSYEQYF. Here the CDR3 DNA reads TGTGCCAGCAGTTATTTGGGGTCTTACGAGCAGTACTTC.

The V call is TRBV19, the J call TRBJ2-6, with 10 bases fitting TRBD1. Germline trimming cut 6 bases from V and 3 bases from J; bases unmatched to any gene: 8. This CDR3 spans 17 amino acids. Germline V CDR1 and CDR2: LNHDA, SQIVND (reference sequence). CDR3 nucleotides: TGTGCCAGTAGGAACGACAGGGGGCTAAGTGGGGCCAACGTCCTGACTTTC. Its protein is CASRNDRGLSGANVLTF.

The chain couples TRBV7-3 to TRBJ1-1; maybe TRBD1 (6 bases). In germline, CDR1 is SGHTA, CDR2 FQGTGA. The V end lost 5 bases, the J end lost 10 bases, and 20 bases lay between the germline ends. The CDR3 totals 14 residues. This CDR3 is CASSAYINRVGAFF. The CDR3 DNA follows: TGTGCCAGCAGCGCCTATATTAACAGGGTCGGAGCTTTCTTT.

The sample holds one count of this clone. The gene calls are TRBV6-5 and TRBJ1-1; no clear D. The CDR3 is 14 amino acids. Per germline, CDR1 MNHEY and CDR2 SVGAGI. With 2 bases removed from V and 0 bases from J, the gap between germline ends came to 7 bases. CDR3 loop: CASSYRGVNTEAFF. In DNA, the CDR3 is TGTGCCAGCAGTTACCGCGGGGTGAACACTGAAGCTTTCTTT.

This clone came up a few times. The V gene is TRBV5-6, the J gene TRBJ2-5; TRBD2 might be the D (5 bases). The CDR3 covers 14 residues. The V and J ends lost 2 bases and 5 bases respectively, with 13 bases between them. From germline, CDR1 is SGHDT and CDR2 YYEEEE. For the CDR3, the DNA is TGTGCCAGCAGCTTCAGCGGCGTAAAGGAGACCCAGTACTTC. Amino acid sequence: CASSFSGVKETQYF.

The V and J genes are TRBV9 and TRBJ2-3; tentative D call: TRBD2 (7 bases). CDR3 length equals 14 residues. The V end was cut by 4 bases, the J end by 6 bases, with 15 bases between. Looked up from germline, CDR1 is SGDLS and CDR2 is YYNGEE. CDR3 sequence: CASSRGGTKDTQYF. The CDR3 DNA reads TGTGCCAGCAGCCGAGGGGGGACTAAGGATACGCAGTATTTT.

The chain links TRBV9 to TRBJ2-3; D may match TRBD1 or TRBD2 (5 bases each). This CDR3 comprises 17 residues. The germline CDR1 and CDR2 sequences are SGDLS and YYNGEE. The V gene lost 4 bases and the J gene lost 2 bases, with 20 bases spanning the gap. The CDR3 reads CASSPLTGQQITDTQYF. CDR3 nucleotide sequence: TGTGCCAGCAGCCCTCTGACGGGGCAACAAATCACAGATACGCAGTATTTT.

The chain employs TRBV19 and TRBJ1-2; 8 nucleotides align to TRBD1. Trimming removed 6 bases from V and 8 bases from J; junction bases left unmatched: 17. The CDR3 length is 16 residues. Looked up from germline, CDR1 is LNHDA and CDR2 is SQIVND (reference sequence). This CDR3 is CASSPSDQGAGKGYTF. DNA for the CDR3: TGTGCCAGTAGCCCCTCGGACCAGGGGGCCGGGAAGGGCTACACCTTC.

This clone showed up just a few times. This sequence joins TRBV4-3 and TRBJ2-1, with 7 bases matching TRBD2. This CDR3 region has 17 residues. V dropped 1 base and J dropped 0; count of bases not matched to a gene: 6. CDR1 is LGHNA and CDR2 is YSLEER in the germline V gene. DNA of the CDR3: TGCGCCAGCAGCCAAGGAACTAGCGCTAGCTCCTACAATGAGCAGTTCTTC. Amino acids: CASSQGTSASSYNEQFF.

In DNA form, the CDR3 reads TGTGCCAGCAGCCGCGGGTGGGGGGGTGAGCAGTTCTTC. Encoded protein: CASSRGWGGEQFF. The chain is built from TRBV11-3 and TRBJ2-1; TRBD2 agrees at 7 bases. This CDR3 has 13 amino acids. Germline CDR1 reads SGHNT; CDR2 reads YENEEA. V was clipped by 5 bases and J by 9 bases; unmatched bases: 7.

The J gene is TRBJ1-2, the V gene TRBV2; 8 bases agree with TRBD1. CDR1 SNHLY and CDR2 FYNNEI come from the germline V gene. The V segment lost 4 bases and the J segment 4 bases; nucleotides outside the gene matches: 11. CDR3 length equals 16 residues. The CDR3 DNA reads TGTGCCAGCAGTGGCGGTTTAGCAGGGGGCAGCTATGGCTACACCTTC. Amino acids: CASSGGLAGGSYGYTF.

This rearrangement joins TRBV5-1 to TRBJ2-7, with D maybe TRBD2 (5 bases). Trimming shortened V by 2 bases and J by 2 bases, and 14 bases separated the two germline ends. This CDR3 has 15 amino acids. Germline CDR1 is SGHRS and CDR2 is YFSETQ. CDR3 protein: CASSFRRTSTYEQYF. In nucleotides, the CDR3 is TGCGCCAGCAGCTTTAGGAGGACGTCGACCTACGAGCAGTACTTC.

The chain combines TRBV2 with TRBJ1-1, with 9 positions matching TRBD1. The V gene end was trimmed by 8 bases and the J gene end by 7 bases; junction bases not matched to a gene: 8. The CDR3 has 13 amino acids. CDR1 is SNHLY, CDR2 FYNNEI, per germline. CDR3 protein: CASGGTGFGEAFF. The DNA for the CDR3 is TGTGCCAGCGGGGGGACAGGGTTCGGTGAAGCTTTCTTT.

The chain is built from TRBV28 and TRBJ2-3; TRBD1 might be the D (6 bases). CDR1 is MDHEN, CDR2 SYDVKM, per germline. V was cut by 6 bases and J by 0 bases, with 7 bases left in between. The CDR3 has 13 amino acids. The CDR3 region is CASSQGSTDTQYF. CDR3 bases: TGTGCCAGCAGCCAGGGGAGCACAGATACGCAGTATTTT.